This T cell receptor (beta chain) was identified in a study of shared clonotypes between healthy human individuals. Study information: Participating donors consisted of a couple of women and a few men aged 18 to 49.

The method was immunoSEQ multiplex PCR; TCRdb's version includes in-frame clones alone and lacks a portion of them. The sample has millions of clones, about 95% seen once. The germline gives CDR1 WSHSY, CDR2 SAAADI. The CDR3 totals 14 residues. The V and J ends lost 7 bases and 4 bases, in that order; junction bases with no gene match: 7. This clone was detected only once. CD45RO-negative, CCR7-selected cells formed the naive CD8 fraction, which excluded terminally differentiated effector memory CD45RA+ cells. The V call is TRBV10-2, the J call TRBJ2-3; 8 bases align to TRBD2. The receptor's source is a young man in good health. Sequenced sample: naive CD8+ T cells sorted from blood. As DNA, the CDR3 is TGCGCCAGCAAGTCGGGGGGGCTCGCAGATACGCAGTATTTT. Amino acid sequence: CASKSGGLADTQYF.